This T cell receptor (beta chain) derives from a study of OX40 agonist ivuxolimab in advanced cancers. Only in-frame clones appear in the TCRdb table, and some are missing; sequencing was by immunoSEQ multiplex PCR. The table lists fewer than 60,000 clones, 80% to 90% of them singletons. Sequenced here: CD4+ or CD8+ T cells sorted from blood, sampled in a trial of the OX40 agonist ivuxolimab. The sequence was collected from an adult with an advanced solid tumor such as melanoma, head and neck, liver or kidney cancer.

In DNA, the CDR3 is TGTGCCAGCTCACCGTCAGGGTCTAATGAAAAACTGTTTTTT. This translates into CASSPSGSNEKLFF. This chain connects TRBV18 to TRBJ1-4, with D perhaps matching TRBD1 (5 bases). Germline CDR1 and CDR2: KGHSH and LQKENI. Trimming removed 3 bases from V and 3 bases from J, with 8 bases in between. The CDR3 contains 14 residues.